Shown below are 16 T cell receptor beta chains from a single sample sequenced in a study of PD-1 blockade in classical Hodgkin lymphoma. Sequencing was performed with immunoSEQ multiplex PCR; in TCRdb, only in-frame clones are kept and a portion is missing. The table includes more than 9,500 clones, roughly 84% detected once. Autologous stem cell transplantation was followed by relapse in every patient, and brentuximab vedotin exposure varied. After thawing, PBMCs were subjected to magnetic negative selection to isolate CD8+ T cells. This specimen consisted of CD8+ T cells from blood, obtained at baseline. The receptors here all came from a human donor with classical Hodgkin lymphoma.

The chain employs TRBV2 and TRBJ2-2; 14 positions match TRBD2. J lost 3 bases, V lost 6 bases, and 6 bases had no gene match. The germline V gene encodes CDR1 SNHLY and CDR2 FYNNEI. The CDR3 spans 17 residues. The DNA for the CDR3 is TGTGCCAGCAGGGGACTAGCGGGAGATAGGGACACCGGGGAGCTGTTTTTT. Encoded protein: CASRGLAGDRDTGELFF.

This clone was detected only a few times. V is TRBV14 and J is TRBJ2-7, with 11 bases fitting TRBD2. Germline V gives CDR1 SGHDN, CDR2 FVKESK. V shed 2 bases and J 2 bases; nucleotides not matched to a gene: 2. The CDR3 consists of 15 residues. This CDR3 is CASSQLLAGAYEQYF. The DNA for the CDR3 is TGTGCCAGCAGCCAACTACTAGCGGGAGCCTACGAGCAGTACTTC. Based on the CDR3 plus reference TRBV14 and TRBJ2-7, the full variable domain is EAGVTQFPSHSVIEKGQTVTLRCDPISGHDNLYWYRRVMGKEIKFLLHFVKESKQDESGMPNNRFLAERTGGTYSTLKVQPAELEDSGVYFCASSQLLAGAYEQYFGPGTRLTVT.

The CDR3 coding sequence is TGTGCCAGCAGTGCGAGCGTCGGGGATACGCAGTATTTT. Translated: CASSASVGDTQYF. The chain couples TRBV28 to TRBJ2-3; unclear D gene. This CDR3 region has 13 residues. V shed 5 bases and J shed 6 bases, with 12 bases lying between them. The germline CDR1 and CDR2 sequences are MDHEN and SYDVKM.

V gene TRBV19 combines with J gene TRBJ1-4, with D possibly TRBD1 on 5 matching bases. Germline CDR1 reads LNHDA; CDR2 reads SQIVND (reference sequence). V was shortened by 8 bases and J by 7 bases, with 8 bases between the two germline ends. The CDR3 contains 11 residues. CDR3 sequence: CASADSEKLFF. The CDR3 DNA follows: TGTGCCAGTGCCGACAGTGAAAAACTGTTTTTT.

V usage is TRBV28 and J usage is TRBJ2-1; no firm D call. From germline, CDR1 is MDHEN and CDR2 SYDVKM. This CDR3 comprises 15 residues. Trimming left V 2 bases short and J 0 bases short, with 8 bases between. The CDR3 DNA reads as TGTGCCAGCAGTTTAGACTTAAGCTCCTACAATGAGCAGTTCTTC. Translating gives CASSLDLSSYNEQFF.

This clone was counted only a few times. The chain employs TRBV7-9 and TRBJ1-1; TRBD1 might be the D (5 bases). The CDR3 totals 14 residues. The ends were cut back, 5 bases at V and 2 bases at J, with 12 bases in the middle. The V gene's germline CDR1 is SEHNR and CDR2 FQNEAQ (reference sequence). DNA for the CDR3: TGTGCCAGCAGCAGCGGGACCCTAAACACTGAAGCTTTCTTT. Translating gives CASSSGTLNTEAFF.

The V gene is TRBV5-1, the J gene TRBJ2-5, with 9 bases matching TRBD2. This CDR3 has 15 residues. Germline trimming cut 0 bases from V and 5 bases from J; bases unmatched to any gene: 5. Germline values: CDR1 SGHRS, CDR2 YFSETQ. As DNA, the CDR3 is TGCGCCAGCAGCTTGGGAACCGGGACTAGCGAGACCCAGTACTTC. Residues: CASSLGTGTSETQYF.

The rearrangement uses TRBV19 and TRBJ2-7; 10 nucleotides line up with TRBD2. Trimming cost V 2 bases and J 0 bases; bases outside gene matches: 7. The CDR3 sequence is 17 residues long. Germline CDR1 and CDR2: LNHDA and SQIVND (reference sequence). DNA for the CDR3: TGTGCCAGTAGTATAAGCCTAGCGGGAGCGGGCTCCTACGAGCAGTACTTC. Protein: CASSISLAGAGSYEQYF.

The chain has TRBV19 and TRBJ1-5; maybe TRBD1 (6 bases). Germline V lookup: CDR1 LNHDA, CDR2 SQIVND (reference sequence). Trimming took off 0 bases at V and 9 bases at J, with 18 bases between the two ends. The CDR3 sequence is 16 residues long. CDR3 region: CASSIDPGASAGPQHF. CDR3 nucleotide sequence: TGTGCCAGTAGTATAGATCCAGGGGCCTCGGCCGGGCCCCAGCATTTT.

The genes are TRBV2 and TRBJ2-7, with 7 positions matching TRBD2. The trim removed 2 bases at V and 2 bases at J, leaving 6 bases unmatched. There are 15 residues in the CDR3. Germline V gene sequence: CDR1 SNHLY, CDR2 FYNNEI. In nucleotides, the CDR3 is TGTGCCAGCAGTGAATTCGGACTAGGGGCCTACGAGCAGTACTTC. Translating it yields CASSEFGLGAYEQYF.

The chain combines TRBV28 with TRBJ1-3; weak D call: TRBD1 (5 bases). Trimming stripped 3 bases from V and 0 bases from J, with 9 bases between. The germline V gene has CDR1 MDHEN and CDR2 SYDVKM. The CDR3 has 15 residues. The CDR3 protein is CASSLTVYSGNTIYF. CDR3 DNA sequence: TGTGCCAGCAGTTTGACAGTTTACTCTGGAAACACCATATATTTT.

The chain joins TRBV7-9 to TRBJ1-4, with 7 bases identical to TRBD1. This CDR3 contains 14 residues. Unmatched junction bases numbered 11, after V lost 10 bases and J lost 6 bases. Germline V gene lookup returns CDR1 SEHNR and CDR2 FQNEAQ (reference sequence). CDR3 sequence reads: CATTIGTEDEKLFF. Here the CDR3 DNA reads TGTGCCACCACAATCGGGACAGAGGATGAAAAACTGTTTTTT.

This chain connects TRBV28 to TRBJ2-1, with D perhaps TRBD2 (5 bases). This CDR3 comprises 14 residues. The V end was cut by 2 bases, the J end by 8 bases, with 13 bases between. CDR1 is MDHEN, CDR2 SYDVKM, per germline. The CDR3, as DNA: TGTGCCAGCAGTTTAGGGCTGCGGGTTTATGAGCAGTTCTTC. This codes for CASSLGLRVYEQFF.

This clone occurred a few times. The CDR3 sequence is CATSTVTGGGTEAFF. In DNA form, the CDR3 reads TGTGCCACCAGCACAGTGACAGGGGGCGGCACTGAAGCTTTCTTT. This chain links TRBV15 with TRBJ1-1; 10 nucleotides match TRBD1. Germline CDR1 reads LNHNV; CDR2 reads YYDKDF (reference sequence). Losses at the gene ends were 4 bases for V and 4 bases for J; bases not matched to a gene: 6. This CDR3 is built from 15 residues. Filled out from reference TRBV15 and TRBJ1-1, the complete variable domain reads DAMVIQNPRYQVTQFGKPVTLSCSQTLNHNVMYWYQQKSSQAPKLLFHYYDKDFNNEADTPDNFQSRRPNTSFCFLDIRSPGLGDTAMYLCATSTVTGGGTEAFFGQGTRLTVV.

The V call is TRBV27, the J call TRBJ2-1; 8 bases match TRBD2. Unmatched junction bases numbered 7, after V lost 5 bases and J lost 7 bases. The germline gives CDR1 MNHEY, CDR2 SMNVEV (reference sequence). There are 14 residues in the CDR3. The CDR3 region has the DNA TGTGCCAGCAGTCCCAGAGCGGGAGTGAATGAGCAGTTCTTC. This codes for CASSPRAGVNEQFF.

CDR3 DNA sequence: TGTGCCAGCAGCATAACTAGCGGGCCGTACAATGAGCAGTTCTTC. It yields the protein CASSITSGPYNEQFF. The chain employs TRBV7-2 and TRBJ2-1; 9 bases are shared with TRBD2. The CDR3 is 15 amino acids. Germline CDR1 and CDR2: SGHTA and FQGNSA. V was clipped by 5 bases and J by 4 bases; unmatched bases: 6.